This TCR beta chain is from a study of blood T cell repertoires in COVID-19 (dated by TCRdb to the early 2020s). Turning to the overall study: Collaborator samples came from the United States, Italy and Spain and covered acute and convalescent phases of COVID-19. The repertoires were released in a freely available public database meant as a resource for research on the immune response to SARS-CoV-2. Sample metadata almost always included a de-identified subject ID, COVID-19 status, age in years and sex. Where available, HLA class I and class II types were taken from metadata supplied by the sample provider and were not determined by assay-based typing. Samples came from the ongoing ImmuneRACE study (first 160 participants) plus 1,254 subjects from 6 global collaborators. The prospective study material was composed of cDNA or gDNA derived from T cells, B-cell-depleted T cells, or PBMCs. The dataset comprised deeply sampled blood TCRbeta repertoires from subjects exposed to, actively infected with, or recovered from COVID-19.

For this clone: It lacks a known antigen. Nothing much larger sits one base from this clone, and base qualities are not available.

The immunoSEQ Assay, a bias-controlled multiplex PCR, was used to amplify TCRbeta CDR3 regions from genomic DNA. Per the original workflow: Nucleated cell counts per sample were estimated from amplification of reference gene primers within the assay. To quantify the absolute abundance of each unique TCRbeta CDR3 rearrangement, sequence reads were collapsed and filtered. For each sample, productive Simpson clonality was calculated as the square root of Simpson's diversity index over productive rearrangements. This immuneACCESS table, as held by TCRdb, lists in-frame sequences with V and J called but not all clones. Of the missing ones, under half trace to an unresolved V gene in checked studies; the others have no known cause. V and J calls and clone size are given by that table; D and trimming were obtained from the DNA. This sample holds approximately 110,000 clones; around 83% were observed only once. The top ten constitute 6.5% to 10% of the sample.

The CDR3 covers 12 residues, taking in both the cysteine and the phenylalanine. Of the read, only the CDR3 DNA is kept; its 36 bases are in frame from base 1. Relative to germline, V is 3 bases shorter and J is 6 bases shorter, with 9 bases between their ends. CDR1 and CDR2 are read off the germline V gene as SGHVS and FNYEAQ. The collaborating institutions used their own protocols to collect whole blood in K2EDTA tubes. Collaborator samples were shipped for TCRbeta analysis as frozen whole blood, isolated PBMCs, or DNA extracted from either sample type. What the work shows at the level of the full study, not this receptor alone: How much clinical and demographic metadata was included differed by source and by participant, and the metadata was provided uncurated.

This TCR derives from a man in his sixties or seventies with acute or convalescent COVID-19. The rearrangement combines TRBV7-6 with TRBJ2-7, with TRBD1 as a weak D call on 6 bases. The sample comprised peripheral blood. The CDR3 is CASSFMGAEQYF. The nucleotide sequence reads TGTGCCAGCAGCTTCATGGGGGCCGAGCAGTACTTC.